This paragraph covers one T cell receptor beta chain sequence. In germline, CDR1 is GTSNPN, CDR2 SVGIG (reference sequence). There are 15 residues in the CDR3. The V and J ends lost 3 bases and 8 bases respectively, with 20 bases between them. This sample stems from a study of blood T cell repertoires in COVID-19. Original data processing: Estimated nucleated cell counts came from reference gene primer amplification. Profiling relied on immunoSEQ multiplex PCR, and the TCRdb table lists in-frame clones only, not all of them. V and J calls and clone size are copied from that table; D and trimming were computed from the DNA. The table records some 430,000 clones, roughly 87% of them present only once.

Sequenced sample: PBMCs or T cells enriched from blood (not recorded which). The TCR was taken from a man between 18 and 35 years old who had recovered from COVID-19. The chain uses TRBV30 and TRBJ2-1; possibly TRBD2 for D (6 bases). The CDR3 nucleotides are TGTGCCTGGAGGGGCCGGGACTGGGGGGATTATGAGCAGTTCTTC. This codes for CAWRGRDWGDYEQFF.